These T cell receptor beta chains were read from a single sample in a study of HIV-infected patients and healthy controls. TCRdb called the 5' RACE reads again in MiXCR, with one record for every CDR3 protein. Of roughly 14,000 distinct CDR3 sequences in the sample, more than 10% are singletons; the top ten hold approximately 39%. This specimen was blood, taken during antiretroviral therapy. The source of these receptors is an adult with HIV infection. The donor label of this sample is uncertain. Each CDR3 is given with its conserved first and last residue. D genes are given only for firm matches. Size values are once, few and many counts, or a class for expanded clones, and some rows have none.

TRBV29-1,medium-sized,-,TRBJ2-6,TGCAGCGTTGGGGCGAAGTCCTCTGGGGCCAACGTCCTGACTTTC,CSVGAKSSGANVLTF
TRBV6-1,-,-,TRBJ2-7,TGTGCCAACAGTGTACAGGGGGGGCCAGGAGGAGAGCAGTACTTC,CANSVQGGPGGEQYF
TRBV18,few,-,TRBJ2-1,TGTGCCAGCTCACCTCTGAGCTCCTACAATGAGCAGTTCTTC,CASSPLSSYNEQFF
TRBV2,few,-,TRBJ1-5,TGTGCCAGCAGAAGGACCGGGGATAGTCAGCCCCAGCATTTT,CASRRTGDSQPQHF
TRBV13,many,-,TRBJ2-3,TGTGCCAGCAGCCTTTACCTTCCCGGGACTCCCGAGAGCACAGATACGCAGTATTTT,CASSLYLPGTPESTDTQYF
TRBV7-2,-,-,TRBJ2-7,TGTGCCAGCAGCTTAGCGAGCTCCTACGAGCAGTACTTC,CASSLASSYEQYF
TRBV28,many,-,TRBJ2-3,TGTGCCAGCAGTTACCGAAGCGGGTTCACAGATACGCAGTATTTT,CASSYRSGFTDTQYF
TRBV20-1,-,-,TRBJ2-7,TGCAGTGCTAGCGGGTCCTACGAGCAGTACTTC,CSASGSYEQYF
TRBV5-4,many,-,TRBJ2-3,TGTGCCAGCAGCCAAGCAGTGGGTTCGGATACGCAGTATTTT,CASSQAVGSDTQYF
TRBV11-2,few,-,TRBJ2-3,TGTGCCAGCACCCCTTCCGGTACGCAGTATTTT,CASTPSGTQYF
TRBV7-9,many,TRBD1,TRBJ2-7,TGTGCCAGCAGCTTAGTGGGGGTTTGGGGACAGGACACCGGCGAGCAGTACTTC,CASSLVGVWGQDTGEQYF
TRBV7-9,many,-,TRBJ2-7,TGTGCCAGCAGCCGCCGGGACACCTACTACGAGCAGTACTTC,CASSRRDTYYEQYF
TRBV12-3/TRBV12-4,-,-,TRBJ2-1,TGTGCCAGCTCGATGGGGCGGGGGCCTAACAATGAGCAGTTCTTC,CASSMGRGPNNEQFF
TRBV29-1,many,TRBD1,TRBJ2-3,TGCAGCGCCGAGGGACAGGGATTCACAGATACGCAGTATTTT,CSAEGQGFTDTQYF
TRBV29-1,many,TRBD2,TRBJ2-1,TGCAGCGCCCTTATGGGGACTAGCGGGAGGGAAAGATACAATGAGCAGTTCTTC,CSALMGTSGRERYNEQFF
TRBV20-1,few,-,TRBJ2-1,TGCAGTGCTAGTAGGGTGGATGAGCAGTTCTTC,CSASRVDEQFF
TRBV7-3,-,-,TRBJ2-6,TGTGCCAGCAGTGATTCTGGGGCCAACGTCCTGACTTTC,CASSDSGANVLTF
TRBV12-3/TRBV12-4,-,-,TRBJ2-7,TGTGCCAGCAGCTCTGGGTTTTCCTACGAGCAGTACTTC,CASSSGFSYEQYF
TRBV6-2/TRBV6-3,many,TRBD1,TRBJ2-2,TGTGCCAGCAGGACAGGGGACACCGGGGAGCTGTTTTTT,CASRTGDTGELFF
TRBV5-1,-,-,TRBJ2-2,TGCGCCAGCAGCCGGGGAACAGGAGAGAACACCGGGGAGCTGTTTTTT,CASSRGTGENTGELFF
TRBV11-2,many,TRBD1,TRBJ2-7,TGTGCCAGCGGACAGGGCTACGAGCAGTACTTC,CASGQGYEQYF
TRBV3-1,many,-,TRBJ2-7,TGTGCCAGCAGCCAAGGCTCAATGACCTACGAGCAGTACTTC,CASSQGSMTYEQYF
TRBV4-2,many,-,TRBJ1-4,TGTGCCAGCAGCCAAGATCCGGGTGAAAAACTGTTTTTT,CASSQDPGEKLFF
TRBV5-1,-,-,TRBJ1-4,TGCGCCAGCAGCGGCGGACAGCTAAATGAAAAACTGTTTTTT,CASSGGQLNEKLFF
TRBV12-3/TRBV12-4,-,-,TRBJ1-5,TGTGCCAGCAGTTTAAATAGCAATAAGCCCCAGCATTTT,CASSLNSNKPQHF
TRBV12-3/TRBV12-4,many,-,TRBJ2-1,TGTGCCAGCAGTTTGGTCGAGGATGAGCAGTTCTTC,CASSLVEDEQFF
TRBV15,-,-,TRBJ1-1,TGTGCCACCAGCATAAATGGGGTCAATGAGAACACTGAAGCTTTCTTT,CATSINGVNENTEAFF
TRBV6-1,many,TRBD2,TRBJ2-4,TGTGCCAGCAGTGAAGTACTAGCGCCGGGCAAAAACATTCAGTACTTC,CASSEVLAPGKNIQYF
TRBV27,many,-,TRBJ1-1,TGTGCCAGCAGTCGAACAGCGAACACTGAAGCTTTCTTT,CASSRTANTEAFF
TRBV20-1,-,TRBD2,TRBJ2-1,TGCAGTGCTAGAGTGGTAGCGGGAGGCCACTACAATGAGCAGTTCTTC,CSARVVAGGHYNEQFF
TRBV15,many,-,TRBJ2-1,TGTGCCACCAGCAGACTTGGGGACAATGAGCAGTTCTTC,CATSRLGDNEQFF
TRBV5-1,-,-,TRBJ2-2,TGCGCCAGCAGCTTGGGTGCTGGAAACACCGGGGAGCTGTTTTTT,CASSLGAGNTGELFF
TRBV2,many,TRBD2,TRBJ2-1,TGTGCCAGCAACGGACTAGCGGGGGGGCCCAATGAGCAGTTCTTC,CASNGLAGGPNEQFF
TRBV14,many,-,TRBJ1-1,TGTGCCAGCAGCCAAATCCAGAACACTGAAGCTTTCTTT,CASSQIQNTEAFF
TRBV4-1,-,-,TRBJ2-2,TGCGCCAGCAGCCAACCACTAGTGAGCGGGGAGCTGTTTTTT,CASSQPLVSGELFF
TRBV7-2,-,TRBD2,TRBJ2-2,TGTGCCGACAAGAGAACTAGCGTGGACACCGGGGAGCTGTTTTTT,CADKRTSVDTGELFF
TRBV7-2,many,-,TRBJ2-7,TGTGCCAGCAGCTTAGTCCCAGCCTCCTACGAGCAGTACTTC,CASSLVPASYEQYF
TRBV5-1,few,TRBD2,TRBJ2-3,TGCGCCAGCAGCTTGGGAGGTAGCGGGTGGCCAGATACGCAGTATTTT,CASSLGGSGWPDTQYF
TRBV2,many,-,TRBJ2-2,TGTGCCAGCAGCCCGGGGCTGAACACCGGGGAGCTGTTTTTT,CASSPGLNTGELFF
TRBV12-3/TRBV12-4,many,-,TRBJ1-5,TGTGCCAGCAGCCACACAGGGTCTTCCCGCTCTAGCAATCAGCCCCAGCATTTT,CASSHTGSSRSSNQPQHF
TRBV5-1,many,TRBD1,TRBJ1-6,TGCGCCAGCAGCCGCGGGACAGAAAATAATTCACCCCTCCACTTT,CASSRGTENNSPLHF
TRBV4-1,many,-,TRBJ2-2,TGCGCCAGCAGCCAGCCGGGGGCCGGGGAGCTGTTTTTT,CASSQPGAGELFF
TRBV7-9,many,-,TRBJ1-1,TGTGCCAGCCGGGGGTTGGACGGCACTGAAGCTTTCTTT,CASRGLDGTEAFF
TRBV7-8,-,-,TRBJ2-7,TGTGCCAGCAGTCACGTATATCTAGGGGAAATATGGGAGCAGTACTTC,CASSHVYLGEIWEQYF
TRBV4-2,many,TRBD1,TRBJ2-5,TGTGCCAGCAGCCAAGACGGACAGGCGCGCCAAGAGACCCAGTACTTC,CASSQDGQARQETQYF
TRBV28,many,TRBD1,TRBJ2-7,TGTGCCAGCAGGGACAGGGGGAACTACGAGCAGTACTTC,CASRDRGNYEQYF
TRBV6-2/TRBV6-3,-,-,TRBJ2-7,TGTGCCAGCAGTTACTCGAGTCCAGTGGGGGTTTCTCGCGAGCAGTACTTC,CASSYSSPVGVSREQYF
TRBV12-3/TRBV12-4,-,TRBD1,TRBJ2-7,TGTGCCAGCAGTCAGTCCGGGACAGCGACCTACGAGCAGTACTTC,CASSQSGTATYEQYF
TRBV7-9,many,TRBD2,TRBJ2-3,TGTGCCAGCACCGGGGGGGGCCGGCGGTATACGCAGTATTTT,CASTGGGRRYTQYF
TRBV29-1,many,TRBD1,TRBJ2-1,TGCAGCGTTGAAGATCGGGGACAGGGTGTTGATGAGCAGTTCTTC,CSVEDRGQGVDEQFF
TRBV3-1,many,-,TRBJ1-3,TGTGCCAGCAGCCAAGATCGAGGAACAGGTAGTAGATCCGGAAACACCATATATTTT,CASSQDRGTGSRSGNTIYF
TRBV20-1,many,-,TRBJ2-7,TGCAGTGCTTCTCTCCTTGACAGAAATAGGATCGAGCAGTACTTC,CSASLLDRNRIEQYF
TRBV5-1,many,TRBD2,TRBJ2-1,TGCGCCAGCAGCTTCGGACTAGCGGGAGCTGAGCAGTTCTTC,CASSFGLAGAEQFF
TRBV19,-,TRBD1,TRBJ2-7,TGTGCCAGTAGTAGCACCGGGACAGCCTCCTACGAGCAGTACTTC,CASSSTGTASYEQYF
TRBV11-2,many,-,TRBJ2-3,TGTGCCAGCAGCTTGGGACACGACGAAAGCACAGATACGCAGTATTTT,CASSLGHDESTDTQYF
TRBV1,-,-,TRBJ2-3,TGCACCAGCAGCCAAGATTGCAGGACAGAATTCACAGATACGCAGTATTTT,CTSSQDCRTEFTDTQYF
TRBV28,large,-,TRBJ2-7,TGTGCCAGCAGTCTAGGGGACGGGTACTACGAGCAGTACTTC,CASSLGDGYYEQYF
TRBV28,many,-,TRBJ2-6,TGTGCCAGCAGGGGACGGAGCTCTGGGGCCAACGTCCTGACTTTC,CASRGRSSGANVLTF
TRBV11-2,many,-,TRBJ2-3,TGTGCCAGCAGCTCTGGACAGACCACAGATACGCAGTATTTT,CASSSGQTTDTQYF
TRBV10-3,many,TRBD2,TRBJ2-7,TGTGCCATCAGTGCAAGGACTAGCCCCCTCTACGAGCAGTACTTC,CAISARTSPLYEQYF